The subject of this entry is one T cell receptor (beta chain). Its target is not known. The record originates from a study of T cell repertoires in cytomegalovirus infection. The wider study: CMV infection plus the matching HLA type was flagged by public TCR beta signatures.

Germline loops: CDR1 MNHEY, CDR2 SMNVEV (reference sequence). The length of the CDR3 is 16 residues. The ends were cut back, 6 bases at V and 3 bases at J, with 18 bases in the middle. TCRdb re-called the reads through MiXCR, storing one row per CDR3 protein. The sample includes 900,000 to 950,000 distinct CDR3 sequences, roughly 31% of them seen just once. Sample: cultured CD8+ T cells from PBMCs, taken from culture after CMV antigen stimulation. The chain couples TRBV27 to TRBJ2-1; either TRBD1 or TRBD2 may supply D (5 bases each). The source is a human donor in good health (CMV status not recorded). Some clones in this sample may be carry-over from other donors' samples. CDR3 in amino acids: CASSRWSREIYNEQFF. The CDR3 region has the DNA TGTGCCAGCAGCCGATGGAGCAGGGAGATCTACAATGAGCAGTTCTTC.